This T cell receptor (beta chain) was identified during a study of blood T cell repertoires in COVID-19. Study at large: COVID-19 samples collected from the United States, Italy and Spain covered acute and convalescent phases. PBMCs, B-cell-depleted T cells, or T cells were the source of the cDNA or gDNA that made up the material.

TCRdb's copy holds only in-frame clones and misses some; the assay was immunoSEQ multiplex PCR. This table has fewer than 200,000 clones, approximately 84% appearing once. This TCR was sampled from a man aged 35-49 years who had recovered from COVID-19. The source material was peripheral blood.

The CDR3 is CASSRRDGSYEQYF. The CDR3 DNA follows: TGTGCCAGCAGCCGGCGGGACGGATCCTACGAGCAGTACTTC. The V and J genes are TRBV3-1 (or the pseudogene TRBV3-2) and TRBJ2-7; weak D call: TRBD2 (6 bases). The CDR3 spans 14 residues. Trimming removed 4 bases from V and 1 base from J, with 11 bases in between. Germline V gene sequence: CDR1 LGHDT, CDR2 YNNKEL (reference sequence).